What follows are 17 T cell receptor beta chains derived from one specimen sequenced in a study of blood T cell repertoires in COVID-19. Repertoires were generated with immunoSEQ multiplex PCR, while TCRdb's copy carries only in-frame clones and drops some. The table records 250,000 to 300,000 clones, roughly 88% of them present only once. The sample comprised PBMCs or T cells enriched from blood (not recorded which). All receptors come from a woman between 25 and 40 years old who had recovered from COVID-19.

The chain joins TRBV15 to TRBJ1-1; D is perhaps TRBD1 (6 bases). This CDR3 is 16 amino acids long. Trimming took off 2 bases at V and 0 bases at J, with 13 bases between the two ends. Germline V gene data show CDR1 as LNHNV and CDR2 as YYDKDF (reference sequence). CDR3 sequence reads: CATSRFTGRMNTEAFF. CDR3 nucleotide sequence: TGTGCCACCAGCAGATTTACAGGGCGGATGAACACTGAAGCTTTCTTT. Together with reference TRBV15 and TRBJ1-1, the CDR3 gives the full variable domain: DAMVIQNPRYQVTQFGKPVTLSCSQTLNHNVMYWYQQKSSQAPKLLFHYYDKDFNNEADTPDNFQSRRPNTSFCFLDIRSPGLGDTAMYLCATSRFTGRMNTEAFFGQGTRLTVV.

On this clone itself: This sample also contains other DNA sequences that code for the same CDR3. Here the CDR3 reads CASSPGQGNTEAFF. CDR3 nucleotide sequence: TGTGCCAGCTCACCCGGACAGGGGAACACTGAAGCTTTCTTT. The chain carries TRBV18 and TRBJ1-1; 8 bases agree with TRBD1. The CDR3 runs 14 residues. V was pared by 3 bases and J by 1 base, with 1 base of the junction left unmatched. CDR1 and CDR2 from the germline V gene are KGHSH and LQKENI.

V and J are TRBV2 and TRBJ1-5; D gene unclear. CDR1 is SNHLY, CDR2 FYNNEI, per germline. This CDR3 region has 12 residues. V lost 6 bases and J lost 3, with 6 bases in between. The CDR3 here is CASSSPNQPQHF. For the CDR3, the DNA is TGTGCCAGCAGCAGTCCCAATCAGCCCCAGCATTTT.

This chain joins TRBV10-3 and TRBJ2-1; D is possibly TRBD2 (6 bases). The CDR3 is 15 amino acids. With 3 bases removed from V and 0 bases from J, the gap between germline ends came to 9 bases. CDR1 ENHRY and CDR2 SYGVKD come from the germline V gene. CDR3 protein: CAISDGDSSYNEQFF. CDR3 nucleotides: TGTGCCATCAGTGATGGGGACTCCTCCTACAATGAGCAGTTCTTC.

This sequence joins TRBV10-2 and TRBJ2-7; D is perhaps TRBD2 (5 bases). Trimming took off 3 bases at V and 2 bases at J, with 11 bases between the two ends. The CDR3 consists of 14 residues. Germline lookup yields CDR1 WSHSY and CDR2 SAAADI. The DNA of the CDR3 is TGCGCCAGCAGTGATCAAGCGGTGACCTACGAGCAGTACTTC. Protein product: CASSDQAVTYEQYF.

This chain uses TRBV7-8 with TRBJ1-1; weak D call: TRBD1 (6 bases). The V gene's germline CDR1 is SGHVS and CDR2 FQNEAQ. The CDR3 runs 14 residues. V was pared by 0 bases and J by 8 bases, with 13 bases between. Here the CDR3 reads CASSLAATGQEAFF. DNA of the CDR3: TGTGCCAGCAGCTTAGCAGCCACGGGACAAGAAGCTTTCTTT.

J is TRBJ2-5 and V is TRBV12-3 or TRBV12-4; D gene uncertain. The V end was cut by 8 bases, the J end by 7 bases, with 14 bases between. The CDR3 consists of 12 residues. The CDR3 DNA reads TGTGCCAGCGGGTCAGGTCCAGGGACCCAGTACTTC. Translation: CASGSGPGTQYF.

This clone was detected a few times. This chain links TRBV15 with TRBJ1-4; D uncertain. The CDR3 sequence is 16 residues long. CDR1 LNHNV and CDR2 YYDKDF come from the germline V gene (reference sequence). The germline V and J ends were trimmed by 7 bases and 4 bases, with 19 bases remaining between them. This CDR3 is CATTQEARRSNEKLFF. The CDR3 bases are TGTGCCACCACCCAGGAGGCCCGACGGAGTAATGAAAAACTGTTTTTT.

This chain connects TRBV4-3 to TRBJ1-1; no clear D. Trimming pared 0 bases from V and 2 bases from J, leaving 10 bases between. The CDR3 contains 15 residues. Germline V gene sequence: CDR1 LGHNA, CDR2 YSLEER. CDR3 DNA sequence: TGCGCCAGCAGCCAAGAGGAGGGTTTCAACACTGAAGCTTTCTTT. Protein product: CASSQEEGFNTEAFF.

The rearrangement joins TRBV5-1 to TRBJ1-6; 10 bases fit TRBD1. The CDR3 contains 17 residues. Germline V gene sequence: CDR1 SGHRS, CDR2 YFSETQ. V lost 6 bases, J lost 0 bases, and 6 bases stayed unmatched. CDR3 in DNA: TGCGCCAGCAAAAGGACAGGGGGTAGCTCCTATAATTCACCCCTCCACTTT. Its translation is CASKRTGGSSYNSPLHF.

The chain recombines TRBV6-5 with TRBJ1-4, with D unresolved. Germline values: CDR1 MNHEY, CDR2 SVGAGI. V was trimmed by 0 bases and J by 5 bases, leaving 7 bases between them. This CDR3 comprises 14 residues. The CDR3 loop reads CASSYSAVNEKLFF. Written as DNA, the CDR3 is TGTGCCAGCAGTTACTCGGCGGTAAATGAAAAACTGTTTTTT.

The CDR3 region is CASSYPGTGLSGNTIYF. CDR3 sequence (DNA): TGTGCCAGCAGTTACCCCGGGACAGGCCTCTCTGGAAACACCATATATTTT. The chain links TRBV28 to TRBJ1-3; 8 bases agree with TRBD1. Germline CDR1 reads MDHEN; CDR2 reads SYDVKM. V dropped 4 bases and J dropped 0; count of bases not matched to a gene: 8. The CDR3 covers 17 residues.

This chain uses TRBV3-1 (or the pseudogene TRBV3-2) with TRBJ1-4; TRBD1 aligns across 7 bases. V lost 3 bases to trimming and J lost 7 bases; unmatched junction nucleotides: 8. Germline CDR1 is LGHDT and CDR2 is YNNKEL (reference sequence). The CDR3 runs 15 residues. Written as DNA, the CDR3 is TGTGCCAGCAGCCATCGACAGGGATTCGGTGAAAAACTGTTTTTT. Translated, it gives CASSHRQGFGEKLFF.

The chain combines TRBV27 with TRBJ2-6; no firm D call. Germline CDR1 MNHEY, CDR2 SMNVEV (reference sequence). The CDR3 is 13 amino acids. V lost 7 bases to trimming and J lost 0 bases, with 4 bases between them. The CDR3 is CASTSSGANVLTF. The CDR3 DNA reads TGTGCCAGCACTAGCTCTGGGGCCAACGTCCTGACTTTC.

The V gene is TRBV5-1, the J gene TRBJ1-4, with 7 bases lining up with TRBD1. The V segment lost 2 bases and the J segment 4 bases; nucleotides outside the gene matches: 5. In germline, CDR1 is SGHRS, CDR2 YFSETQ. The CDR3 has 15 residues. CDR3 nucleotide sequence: TGCGCCAGCAGCTTCGAGGGACAGTTTAATGAAAAACTGTTTTTT. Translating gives CASSFEGQFNEKLFF. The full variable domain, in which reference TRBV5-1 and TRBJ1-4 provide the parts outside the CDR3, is KAGVTQTPRYLIKTRGQQVTLSCSPISGHRSVSWYQQTPGQGLQFLFEYFSETQRNKGNFPGRFSGRQFSNSRSEMNVSTLELGDSALYLCASSFEGQFNEKLFFGSGTQLSVL.

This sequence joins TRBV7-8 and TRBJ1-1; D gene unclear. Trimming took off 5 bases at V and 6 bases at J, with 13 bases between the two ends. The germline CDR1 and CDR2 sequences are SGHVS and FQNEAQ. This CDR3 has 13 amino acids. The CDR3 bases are TGTGCCAGCAGCCCCAAAAATAGCGCTGAAGCTTTCTTT. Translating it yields CASSPKNSAEAFF.

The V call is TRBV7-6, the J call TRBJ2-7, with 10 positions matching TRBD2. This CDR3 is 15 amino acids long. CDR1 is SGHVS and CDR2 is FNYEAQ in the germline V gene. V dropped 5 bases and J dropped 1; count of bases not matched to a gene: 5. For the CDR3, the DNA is TGTGCCAGCAGCAAAGGACTAGCGGTATCCTACGAGCAGTACTTC. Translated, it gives CASSKGLAVSYEQYF.